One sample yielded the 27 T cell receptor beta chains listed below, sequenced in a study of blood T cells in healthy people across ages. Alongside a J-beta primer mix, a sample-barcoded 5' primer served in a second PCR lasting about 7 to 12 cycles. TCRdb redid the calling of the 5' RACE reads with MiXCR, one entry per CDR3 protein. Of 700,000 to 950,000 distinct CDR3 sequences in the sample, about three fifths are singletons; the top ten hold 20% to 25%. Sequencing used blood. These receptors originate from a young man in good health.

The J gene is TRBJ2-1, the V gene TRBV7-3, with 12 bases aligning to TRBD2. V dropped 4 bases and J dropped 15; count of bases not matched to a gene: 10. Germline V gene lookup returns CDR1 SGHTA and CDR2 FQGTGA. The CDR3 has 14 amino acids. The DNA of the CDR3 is TGTGCCAGCAGCTCAACGGGACTAGCGGGTGGGATGTTCTTC. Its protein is CASSSTGLAGGMFF.

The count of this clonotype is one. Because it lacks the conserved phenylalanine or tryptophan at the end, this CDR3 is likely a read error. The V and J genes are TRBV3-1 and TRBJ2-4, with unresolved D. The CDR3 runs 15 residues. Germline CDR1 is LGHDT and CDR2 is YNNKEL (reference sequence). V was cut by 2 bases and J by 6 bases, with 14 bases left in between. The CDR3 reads CASSQIVSGGNIQYY. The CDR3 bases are TGTGCCAGCAGCCAAATCGTTTCGGGCGGAAACATTCAGTACTAC.

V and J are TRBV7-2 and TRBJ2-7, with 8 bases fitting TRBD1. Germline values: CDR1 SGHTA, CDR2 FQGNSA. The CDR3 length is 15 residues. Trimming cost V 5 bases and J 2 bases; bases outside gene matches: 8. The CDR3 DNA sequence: TGTGCCAGCAGCCTATCGACAGGGGCCGCCTACGAGCAGTACTTC. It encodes CASSLSTGAAYEQYF.

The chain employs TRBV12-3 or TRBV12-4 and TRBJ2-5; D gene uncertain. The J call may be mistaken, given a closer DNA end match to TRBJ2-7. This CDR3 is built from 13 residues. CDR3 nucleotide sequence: TGTGCCAGCAGTGACCCCTCTGGGTCCGAGCAGTACTTC. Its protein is CASSDPSGSEQYF.

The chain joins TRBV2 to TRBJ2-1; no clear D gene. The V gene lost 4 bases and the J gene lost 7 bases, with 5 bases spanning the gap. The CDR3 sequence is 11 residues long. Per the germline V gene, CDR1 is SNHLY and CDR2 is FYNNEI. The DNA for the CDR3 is TGTGCCAGCAGTGTCCTTAATGAGCAGTTCTTC. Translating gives CASSVLNEQFF.

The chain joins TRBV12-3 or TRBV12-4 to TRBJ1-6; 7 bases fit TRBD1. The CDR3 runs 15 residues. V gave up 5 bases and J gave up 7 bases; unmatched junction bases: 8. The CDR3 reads CASSVAGTANSPLHF. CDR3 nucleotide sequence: TGTGCCAGCAGTGTCGCCGGGACAGCAAATTCACCCCTCCACTTT.

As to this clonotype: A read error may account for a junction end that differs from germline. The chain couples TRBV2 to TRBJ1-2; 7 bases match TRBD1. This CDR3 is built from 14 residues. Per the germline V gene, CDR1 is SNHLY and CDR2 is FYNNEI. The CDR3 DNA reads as TGTGCCAGCAGGGAAGGGGGCCGAGGCTATGGCTACACCTTC. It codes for CASREGGRGYGYTF.

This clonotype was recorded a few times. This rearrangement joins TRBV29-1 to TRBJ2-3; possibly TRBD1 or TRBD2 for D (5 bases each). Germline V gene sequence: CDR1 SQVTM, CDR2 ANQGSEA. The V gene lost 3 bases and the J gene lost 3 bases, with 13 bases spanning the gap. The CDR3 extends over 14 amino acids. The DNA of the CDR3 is TGCAGCGTTGATGGGACCTACGAAACAGATACGCAGTATTTT. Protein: CSVDGTYETDTQYF.

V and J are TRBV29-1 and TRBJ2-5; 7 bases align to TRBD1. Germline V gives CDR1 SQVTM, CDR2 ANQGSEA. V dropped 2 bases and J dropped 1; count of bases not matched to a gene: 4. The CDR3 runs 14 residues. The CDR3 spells CSVENTGAQETQYF. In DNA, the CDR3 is TGCAGCGTTGAAAACACAGGGGCCCAAGAGACCCAGTACTTC. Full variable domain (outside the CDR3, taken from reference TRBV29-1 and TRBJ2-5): SAVISQKPSRDICQRGTSLTIQCQVDSQVTMMFWYRQQPGQSLTLIATANQGSEATYESGFVIDKFPISRPNLTFSTLTVSNMSPEDSSIYLCSVENTGAQETQYFGPGTRLLVL.

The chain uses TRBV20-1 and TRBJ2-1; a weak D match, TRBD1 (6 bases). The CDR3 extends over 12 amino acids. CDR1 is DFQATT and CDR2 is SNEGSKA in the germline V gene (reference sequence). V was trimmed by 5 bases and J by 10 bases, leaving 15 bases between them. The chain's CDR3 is CSAGLDTGEQFF. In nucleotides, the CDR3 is TGCAGTGCTGGGCTCGACACAGGGGAGCAGTTCTTC.

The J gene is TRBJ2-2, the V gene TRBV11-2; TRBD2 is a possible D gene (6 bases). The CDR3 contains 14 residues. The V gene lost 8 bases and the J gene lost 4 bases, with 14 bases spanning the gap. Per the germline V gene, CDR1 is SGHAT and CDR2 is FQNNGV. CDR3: CASEAGRGTGELFF. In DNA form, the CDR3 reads TGTGCCAGCGAGGCGGGACGGGGCACCGGGGAGCTGTTTTTT.

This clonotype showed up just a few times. CDR3 nucleotides: TGCAGTGCTAGTAGGCGCGGAGACAATGAGCAGTTCTTC. Translated: CSASRRGDNEQFF. V usage is TRBV20-1 and J usage is TRBJ2-1; no clear D. The CDR3 runs 13 residues. V was shortened by 3 bases and J by 5 bases, with 11 bases between the two germline ends. CDR1 and CDR2 from the germline V gene are DFQATT and SNEGSKA (reference sequence).

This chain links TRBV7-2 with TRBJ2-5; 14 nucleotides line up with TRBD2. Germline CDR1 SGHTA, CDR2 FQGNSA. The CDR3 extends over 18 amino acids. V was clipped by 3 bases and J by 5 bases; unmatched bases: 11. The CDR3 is CASSFDRTSGRTWETQYF. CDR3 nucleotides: TGTGCCAGCAGCTTTGACAGGACTAGCGGGAGGACATGGGAGACCCAGTACTTC.

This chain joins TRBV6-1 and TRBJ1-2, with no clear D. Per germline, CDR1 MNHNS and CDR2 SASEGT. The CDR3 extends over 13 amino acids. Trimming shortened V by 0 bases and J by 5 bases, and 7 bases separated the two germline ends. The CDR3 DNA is TGTGCCAGCAGTGAAGCGAGTGTGTATGGCTACACCTTC. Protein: CASSEASVYGYTF.

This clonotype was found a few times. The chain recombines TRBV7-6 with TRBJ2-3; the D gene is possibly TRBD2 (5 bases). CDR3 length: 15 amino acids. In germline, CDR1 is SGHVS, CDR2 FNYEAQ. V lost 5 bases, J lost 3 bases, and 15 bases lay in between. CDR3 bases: TGTGCCAGCAGCCCTACGGACTTGCGGACAGATACGCAGTATTTT. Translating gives CASSPTDLRTDTQYF. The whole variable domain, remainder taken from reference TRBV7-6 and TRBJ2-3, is GAGVSQSPRYKVTKRGQDVALRCDPISGHVSLYWYRQALGQGPEFLTYFNYEAQQDKSGLPNDRFSAERPEGSISTLTIQRTEQRDSAMYRCASSPTDLRTDTQYFGPGTRLTVL.

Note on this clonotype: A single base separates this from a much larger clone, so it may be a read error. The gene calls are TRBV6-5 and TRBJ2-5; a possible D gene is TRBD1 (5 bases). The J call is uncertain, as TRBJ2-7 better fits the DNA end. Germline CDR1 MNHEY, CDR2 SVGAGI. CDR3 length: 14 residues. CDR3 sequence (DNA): TGTGCCAGCAGTTCGGACATTTGGGCTCCCGAGCAGTACTTC. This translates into CASSSDIWAPEQYF.

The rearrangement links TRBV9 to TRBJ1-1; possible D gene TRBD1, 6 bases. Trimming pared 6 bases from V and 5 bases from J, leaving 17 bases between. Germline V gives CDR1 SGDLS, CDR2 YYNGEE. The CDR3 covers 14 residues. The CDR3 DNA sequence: TGTGCCAGCAACCCCTGGGGGGGGACAACTGAAGCTTTCTTT. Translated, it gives CASNPWGGTTEAFF.

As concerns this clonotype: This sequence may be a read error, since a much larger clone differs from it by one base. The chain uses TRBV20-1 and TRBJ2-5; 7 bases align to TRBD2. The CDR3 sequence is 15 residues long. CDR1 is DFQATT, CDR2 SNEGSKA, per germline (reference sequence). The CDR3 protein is CSTTRIGRVGETQYF. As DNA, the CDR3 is TGCAGCACCACCCGGATAGGGAGGGTCGGGGAGACCCAGTACTTC.

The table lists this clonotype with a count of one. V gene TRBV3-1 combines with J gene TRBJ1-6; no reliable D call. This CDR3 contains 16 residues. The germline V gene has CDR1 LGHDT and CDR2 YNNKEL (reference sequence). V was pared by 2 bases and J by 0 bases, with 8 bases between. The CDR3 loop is CASSQQASSYNSPLHF. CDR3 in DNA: TGTGCCAGCAGCCAACAGGCGAGCTCCTATAATTCACCCCTCCACTTT.

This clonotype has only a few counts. In DNA form, the CDR3 reads TGTGCCAGCAGCTTAGCGGACAATTACTATGGCTACACCTTC. It is translated as CASSLADNYYGYTF. This rearrangement joins TRBV7-2 to TRBJ1-2, with D possibly being TRBD1 (5 bases). V was trimmed by 0 bases and J by 3 bases, leaving 8 bases between them. The CDR3 extends over 14 amino acids. CDR1 is SGHTA and CDR2 is FQGNSA in the germline V gene.

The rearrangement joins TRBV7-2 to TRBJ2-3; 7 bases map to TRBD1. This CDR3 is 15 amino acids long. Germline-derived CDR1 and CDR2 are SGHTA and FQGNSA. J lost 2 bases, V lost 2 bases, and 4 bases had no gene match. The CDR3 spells CASSLLGQTTDTQYF. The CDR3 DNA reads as TGTGCCAGCAGCTTATTGGGACAGACCACAGATACGCAGTATTTT.

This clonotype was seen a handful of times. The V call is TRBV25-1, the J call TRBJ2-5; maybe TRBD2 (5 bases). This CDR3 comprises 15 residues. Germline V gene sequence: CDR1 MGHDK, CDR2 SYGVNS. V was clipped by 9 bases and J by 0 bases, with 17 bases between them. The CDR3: CASSRGLRYQETQYF. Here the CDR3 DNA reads TGTGCCAGTTCCCGGGGATTAAGGTACCAAGAGACCCAGTACTTC.

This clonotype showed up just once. CDR3 nucleotides: TGTGCCAGCAGTGAAGGGCCAGCTAACTATGGCTACACCTTC. It codes for CASSEGPANYGYTF. The genes are TRBV6-1 and TRBJ1-2; no reliable D call. The CDR3 totals 14 residues. V lost 1 base to trimming and J lost 0 bases, with 6 bases between them. Germline CDR1 MNHNS, CDR2 SASEGT.

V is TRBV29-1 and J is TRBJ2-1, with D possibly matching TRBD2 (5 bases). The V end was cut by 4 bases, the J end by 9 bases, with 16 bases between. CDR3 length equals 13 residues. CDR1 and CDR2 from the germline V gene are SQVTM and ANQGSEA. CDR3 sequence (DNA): TGCAGCGTTGCTGCTAGCTCCGCATCTGAGCAGTTCTTC. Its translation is CSVAASSASEQFF.

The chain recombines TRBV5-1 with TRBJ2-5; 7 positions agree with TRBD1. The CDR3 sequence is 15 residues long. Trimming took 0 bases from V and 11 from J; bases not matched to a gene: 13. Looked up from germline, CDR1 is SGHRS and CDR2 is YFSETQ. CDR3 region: CASSLVGDSHNEQYF. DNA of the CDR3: TGCGCCAGCAGCTTGGTAGGGGACAGTCACAATGAGCAGTACTTC.

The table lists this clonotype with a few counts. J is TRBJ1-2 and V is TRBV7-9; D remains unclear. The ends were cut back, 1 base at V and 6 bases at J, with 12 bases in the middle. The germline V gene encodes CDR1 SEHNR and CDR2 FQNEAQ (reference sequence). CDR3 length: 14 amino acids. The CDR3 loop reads CASSLGLDGDGYTF. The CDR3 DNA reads TGTGCCAGCAGCTTAGGGCTGGACGGGGATGGCTACACCTTC. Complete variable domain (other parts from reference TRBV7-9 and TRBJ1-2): DTGVSQNPRHKITKRGQNVTFRCDPISEHNRLYWYRQTLGQGPEFLTYFQNEAQLEKSRLLSDRFSAERPKGSFSTLEIQRTEQGDSAMYLCASSLGLDGDGYTFGSGTRLTVV.

The CDR3 nucleotides read TGTGCCAGCACCTTGGGAGGGTACAATGAGCAGTTCTTC. It yields the protein CASTLGGYNEQFF. The genes are TRBV7-2 and TRBJ2-1, with 7 bases fitting TRBD2. V shed 7 bases and J 4 bases; nucleotides not matched to a gene: 4. The CDR3 consists of 13 residues. The germline V gene encodes CDR1 SGHTA and CDR2 FQGNSA.